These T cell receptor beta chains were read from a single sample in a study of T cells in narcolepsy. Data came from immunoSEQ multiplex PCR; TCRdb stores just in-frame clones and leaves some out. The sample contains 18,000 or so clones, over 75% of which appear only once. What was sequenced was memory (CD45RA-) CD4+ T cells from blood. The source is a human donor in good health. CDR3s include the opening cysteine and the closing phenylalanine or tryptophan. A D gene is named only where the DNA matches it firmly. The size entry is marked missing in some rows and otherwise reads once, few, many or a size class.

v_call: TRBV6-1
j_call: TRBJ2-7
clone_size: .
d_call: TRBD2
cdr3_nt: TGTGCCATCGGAACCGGACTAGCATACGAGCAGTACTTC
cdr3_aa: CAIGTGLAYEQYF

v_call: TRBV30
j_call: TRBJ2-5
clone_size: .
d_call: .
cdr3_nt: TGTGCCGGGGCCACGAGGGGGGGGGAGACCCAGTACTTC
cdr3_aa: CAGATRGGETQYF

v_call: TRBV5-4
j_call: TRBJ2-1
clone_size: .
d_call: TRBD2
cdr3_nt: TGTGCCAGCGCGGCGGGGGACAATGAGCAGTTCTTC
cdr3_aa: CASAAGDNEQFF

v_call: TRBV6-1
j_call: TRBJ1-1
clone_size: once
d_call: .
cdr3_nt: TGTGCCAGCAGTCGTCAGGGCGACACTGAAGCTTTCTTT
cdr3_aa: CASSRQGDTEAFF

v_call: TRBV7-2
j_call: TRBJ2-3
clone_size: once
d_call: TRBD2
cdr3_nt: TGTGCCAGCAGCTTATTTAGCGGGGGCACAGATACGCAGTATTTT
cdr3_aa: CASSLFSGGTDTQYF

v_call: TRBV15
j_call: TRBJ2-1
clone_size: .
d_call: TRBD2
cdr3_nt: TGTGCCACCAGCAGGGGAACTAGCGGGGGGAACAATGAGCAGTTCTTC
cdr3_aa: CATSRGTSGGNNEQFF

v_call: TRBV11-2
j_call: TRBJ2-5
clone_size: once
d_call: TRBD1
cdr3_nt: TGTGCCAGCAGCTCGGGACAGGCGAAGGGGGAGACCCAGTACTTC
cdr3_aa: CASSSGQAKGETQYF

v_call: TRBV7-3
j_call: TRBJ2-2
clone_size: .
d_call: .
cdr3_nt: TGTGCCAGCAGCCCGGGTATAGGGAACACCGGGGAGCTGTTTTTT
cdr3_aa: CASSPGIGNTGELFF

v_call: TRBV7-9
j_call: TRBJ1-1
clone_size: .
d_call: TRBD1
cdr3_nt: TGTGCCAGCAGCTCAACATCCAGGGGGCTGGGGATCCTGAACACTGAAGCTTTCTTT
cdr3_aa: CASSSTSRGLGILNTEAFF

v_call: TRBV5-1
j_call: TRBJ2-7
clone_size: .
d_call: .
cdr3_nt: TGCGCCAGCAGCTTGGGCGGGGGCTTCTCCTCCTACGAGCAGTACTTC
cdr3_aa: CASSLGGGFSSYEQYF

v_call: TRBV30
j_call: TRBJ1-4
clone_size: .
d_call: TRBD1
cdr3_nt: TGTGCCTGGACTGGGGGACAGAACGAAAAACTGTTTTTT
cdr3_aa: CAWTGGQNEKLFF

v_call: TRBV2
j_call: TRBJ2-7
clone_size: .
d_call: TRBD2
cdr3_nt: TGTGCCAGCAGTGAACATGCGGGAGGGAGTGTTCAGCAGTACTTC
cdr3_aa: CASSEHAGGSVQQYF

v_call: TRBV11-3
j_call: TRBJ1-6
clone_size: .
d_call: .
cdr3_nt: TGTGCCAGCAGCTCACAGAACCCTAATTCACCCCTCCACTTT
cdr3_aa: CASSSQNPNSPLHF

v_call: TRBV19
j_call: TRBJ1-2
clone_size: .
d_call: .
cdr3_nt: TGTGCCAGTAGTACACCCACAGGGAACTATGGCTACACCTTC
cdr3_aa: CASSTPTGNYGYTF

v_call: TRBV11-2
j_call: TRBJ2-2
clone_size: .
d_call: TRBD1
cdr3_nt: TGTGCCAGCAGCCAAACAGGGGGAGTCACCGGGGAGCTGTTTTTT
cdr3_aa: CASSQTGGVTGELFF

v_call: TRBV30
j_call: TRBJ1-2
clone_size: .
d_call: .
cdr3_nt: TGTGCCCTTACCCGGGGGGGGGCTTTCCATGGCTACACCTTC
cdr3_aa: CALTRGGAFHGYTF

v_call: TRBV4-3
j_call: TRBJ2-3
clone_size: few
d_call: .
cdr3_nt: TGCGCCAGCAGCCAACAACACTCGACTAGCACAGATACGCAGTATTTT
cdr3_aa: CASSQQHSTSTDTQYF

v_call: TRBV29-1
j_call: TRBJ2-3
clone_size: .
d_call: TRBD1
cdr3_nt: TGCAGCGTTGAGGGGACAGACACAGATACGCAGTATTTT
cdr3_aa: CSVEGTDTDTQYF

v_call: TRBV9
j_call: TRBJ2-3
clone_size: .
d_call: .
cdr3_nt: TGTGCCAGCAGCGGGACGGGGGTCCCCACAGATACGCAGTATTTT
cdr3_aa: CASSGTGVPTDTQYF

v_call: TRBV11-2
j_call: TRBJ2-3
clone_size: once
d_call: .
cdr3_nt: TGTGCCAGCAGTTCTCGAGATACGCAGTATTTT
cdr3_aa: CASSSRDTQYF

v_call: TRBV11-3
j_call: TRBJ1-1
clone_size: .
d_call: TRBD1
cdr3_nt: TGTGCCAGCAGCTTGGGACAGGGGGCTCTGGACGCTGAAGCTTTCTTT
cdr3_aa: CASSLGQGALDAEAFF

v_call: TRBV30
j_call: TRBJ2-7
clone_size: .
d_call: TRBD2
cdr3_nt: TGTGCCTGGAGCCGACTAGCGGGGGGGGCCTACGAGCAGTACTTC
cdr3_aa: CAWSRLAGGAYEQYF

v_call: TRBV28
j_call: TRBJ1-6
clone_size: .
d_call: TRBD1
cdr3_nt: TGTGCCAGCAGTTCGACAGGGTTTGTTAATTCACCCCTCCACTTT
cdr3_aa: CASSSTGFVNSPLHF

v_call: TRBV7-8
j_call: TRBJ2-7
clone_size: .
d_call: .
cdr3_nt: TGTGCCAGCAGCTTAGTTGGAACTATGGGCTACGAGCAGTACTTC
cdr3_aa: CASSLVGTMGYEQYF

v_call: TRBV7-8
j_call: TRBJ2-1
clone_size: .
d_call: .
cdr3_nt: TGTGCCAGCAGCTTAATAGCCCAGCTTGGAGAGCAGTTCTTC
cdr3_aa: CASSLIAQLGEQFF

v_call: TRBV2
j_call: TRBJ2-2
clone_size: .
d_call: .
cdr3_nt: TGTGCCAGCAGTGATCAACTAGCTAGGACCGGGGAGCTGTTTTTT
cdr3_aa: CASSDQLARTGELFF

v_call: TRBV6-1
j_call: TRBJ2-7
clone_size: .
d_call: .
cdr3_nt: TGTGCCAGCAGAGCAACCGAGCGGAGGTACGAGCAGTACTTC
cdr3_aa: CASRATERRYEQYF

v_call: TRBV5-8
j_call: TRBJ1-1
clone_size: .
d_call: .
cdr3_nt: TGTGCCACCGAAGACGGTCCGCATGGCACTGAAGCTTTCTTT
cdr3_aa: CATEDGPHGTEAFF

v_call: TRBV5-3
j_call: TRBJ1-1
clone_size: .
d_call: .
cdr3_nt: TGTGCCAGAAGCTTGGCCCCCGAGAACACTGAAGCTTTCTTT
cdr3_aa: CARSLAPENTEAFF

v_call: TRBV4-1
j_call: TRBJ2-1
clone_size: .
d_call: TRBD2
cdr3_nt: TGCGCCAGCAGCCAAGATAGAGTCGGAACTAGCGGGGCCCACAATGAGCAGTTCTTC
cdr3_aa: CASSQDRVGTSGAHNEQFF

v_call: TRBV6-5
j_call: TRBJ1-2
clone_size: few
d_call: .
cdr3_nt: TGTGCCAGCAGTGAAGAGGGGATCTATGGCTACACCTTC
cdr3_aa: CASSEEGIYGYTF

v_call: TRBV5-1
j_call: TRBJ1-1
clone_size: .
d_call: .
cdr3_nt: TGCGCCAGCAGCTTGGGGGTGAACACTGAAGCTTTCTTT
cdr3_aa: CASSLGVNTEAFF

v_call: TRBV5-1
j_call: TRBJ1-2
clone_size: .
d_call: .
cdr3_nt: TGCGCCAGCAGCTTGGATCTGCGGGGCTACACCTTC
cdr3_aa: CASSLDLRGYTF

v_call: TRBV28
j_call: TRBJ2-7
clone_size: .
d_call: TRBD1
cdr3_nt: TGTGCCAGCAAGACGCCCGCGACAGGGCACGACGAGCAGTACTTC
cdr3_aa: CASKTPATGHDEQYF

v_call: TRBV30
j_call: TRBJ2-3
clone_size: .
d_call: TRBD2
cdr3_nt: TGTGCCTGGAGTGCTGGCGGGGGGGCCGTGACGCAGTATTTT
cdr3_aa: CAWSAGGGAVTQYF

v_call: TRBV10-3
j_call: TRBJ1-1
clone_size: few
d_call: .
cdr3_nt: TGTGCCATCAGTGAGGGGGGGAACACTGAAGCTTTCTTT
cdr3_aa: CAISEGGNTEAFF

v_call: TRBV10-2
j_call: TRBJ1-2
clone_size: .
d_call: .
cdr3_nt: TGCGCCAGCAGTCTGCTGGGGGGCAAAAATGGCTACACCTTC
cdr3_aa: CASSLLGGKNGYTF

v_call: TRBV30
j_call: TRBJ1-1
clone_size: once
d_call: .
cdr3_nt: TGTGCCTGGGAGCAAAATTGGGGGACTGAAGCTTTCTTT
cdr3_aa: CAWEQNWGTEAFF

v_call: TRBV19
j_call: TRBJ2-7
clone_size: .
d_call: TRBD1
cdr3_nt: TGTGCCAGTAGTATCGACAGGGGGTGGAACGAGCAGTACTTC
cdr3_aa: CASSIDRGWNEQYF

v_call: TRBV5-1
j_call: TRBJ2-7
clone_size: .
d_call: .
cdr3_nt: TGCGCCAGCAGCTTGCGACTGTTGGGGAATTACGAGCAGTACTTC
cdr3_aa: CASSLRLLGNYEQYF

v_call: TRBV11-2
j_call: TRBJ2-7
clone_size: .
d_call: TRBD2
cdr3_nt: TGTGCCAGCAGCACAAGCATAGCGGGGAGTACCTACGAGCAGTACTTC
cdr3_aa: CASSTSIAGSTYEQYF